These T cell receptor beta chains were read from a single sample in a study of control samples from healthy donors and cancer patients. TCRdb's table, derived via immunoSEQ multiplex PCR, lists solely in-frame clones and lacks some. The sample has about 150,000 clones; approximately 90% are singletons. Source material: blood. These receptors originate from a woman in her twenties or thirties in good health. Each CDR3 is given with its conserved first and last residue. A D gene is named only where the DNA matches it firmly. Size is stated for part of the rows, as once, few or many counts, or as a class when the clone is expanded.

v_call	d_call	clone_size	j_call	cdr3_nt	cdr3_aa
TRBV15	-	-	TRBJ2-5	TGTGCCACCAGCAGAGAGGGCAGCGAAGAGACCCAGTACTTC	CATSREGSEETQYF
TRBV7-4	TRBD1	-	TRBJ2-7	TGTGCCAGCAGCCCCGCGAATGGGACAGGGTACGAGCAGTACTTC	CASSPANGTGYEQYF
TRBV7-2	TRBD2	-	TRBJ2-2	TGTGCCAGCAGCTTTGGGCTAGCGGGAGGGCCCACCGGGGAGCTGTTTTTT	CASSFGLAGGPTGELFF
TRBV6-2/TRBV6-3	-	-	TRBJ1-2	TGTGCCAGCAGCGATCCGGGCCTAGCTAACTATGGCTACACCTTC	CASSDPGLANYGYTF
TRBV30	-	once	TRBJ2-1	TGTGCCTGGAGCCCGAAGGGACCTAGCTCCTACAATGAGCAGTTCTTC	CAWSPKGPSSYNEQFF
TRBV29-1	TRBD1	few	TRBJ2-3	TGCAGCGTCGGGACAGGTTGGGTGGATACGCAGTATTTT	CSVGTGWVDTQYF
TRBV11-3	TRBD2	-	TRBJ2-1	TGTGCCAGCAGCTTTGGGAGACTAGCGGGAGGTTCCTACAATGAGCAGTTCTTC	CASSFGRLAGGSYNEQFF
TRBV9	-	-	TRBJ2-5	TGTGCCAGCAGCGTAGTTGGAAGGGGGGGCGAGACCCAGTACTTC	CASSVVGRGGETQYF
TRBV6-5	-	-	TRBJ1-1	TGTGCCAGCAGTTACAATAGGAAGGGTGAAGCTTTCTTT	CASSYNRKGEAFF
TRBV5-6	TRBD2	-	TRBJ2-5	TGTGCCAGCAGCTTGGCCAGGCGGGAGAAGGAGACCCAGTACTTC	CASSLARREKETQYF
TRBV2	-	-	TRBJ1-1	TGTGCCAGCAGTGCCCAACGAACAGGTGAAGCTTTCTTT	CASSAQRTGEAFF
TRBV7-3	TRBD2	-	TRBJ2-1	TGTGCCAGCAGCTTAACGGGTCCTAGCGGGATGTCCGGGTCGGGCAATGAGCAGTTCTTC	CASSLTGPSGMSGSGNEQFF
TRBV4-3	-	-	TRBJ1-2	TGCGCCAGCAGCCGCCAGGCCCAAGCTAACTATGGCTACACCTTC	CASSRQAQANYGYTF
TRBV5-1	TRBD1	-	TRBJ2-7	TGCGCCAGCAGCCAAGGGACAGGCTACGAGCAGTACTTC	CASSQGTGYEQYF
TRBV11-3	TRBD1	-	TRBJ2-2	TGTGCCAGCAGCCTGGGACAGTGGGGCCGCGTGAGCACCGGGGAGCTGTTTTTT	CASSLGQWGRVSTGELFF
TRBV6-2/TRBV6-3	TRBD1	-	TRBJ1-5	TGTGCCAGCAGTTATCACCGGGACAGGGGTCATCAGCCCCAGCATTTT	CASSYHRDRGHQPQHF
TRBV5-1	-	-	TRBJ2-5	TGCGCCAGCAGCCCTACATCGTACCAAGAGACCCAGTACTTC	CASSPTSYQETQYF
TRBV12-3/TRBV12-4	-	-	TRBJ1-1	TGTGCCAGCAGTTTAGGGGAGAACACTGAAGCTTTCTTT	CASSLGENTEAFF
TRBV5-6	-	-	TRBJ2-7	TGTGCCAGCAGCTTGGTCGCCGAGCAGTACTTC	CASSLVAEQYF
TRBV11-2	TRBD2	-	TRBJ2-1	TGTGCCAGCAGCTCGGAGACTAGCCAGGGAAACAATGAGCAGTTCTTC	CASSSETSQGNNEQFF
TRBV19	TRBD1	-	TRBJ1-1	TGTGCCAGTAGTTTGGGACAGCGGAACACTGAAGCTTTCTTT	CASSLGQRNTEAFF
TRBV6-1	TRBD1	-	TRBJ1-1	TGTGCCAGCAGTGACGCCGCGACAGGGGGCTGGGGGAACACTGAAGCTTTCTTT	CASSDAATGGWGNTEAFF
TRBV7-8	-	-	TRBJ1-5	TGTGCCAGCAGCTTAGCCACACCTTGGACCCAGCATTTT	CASSLATPWTQHF
TRBV11-2	-	-	TRBJ2-7	TGTGCCAGCAGCCCAGGGGTTCACGAGCAGTACTTC	CASSPGVHEQYF
TRBV6-2/TRBV6-3	-	-	TRBJ2-5	TGTGCCAGCAGTTTCATAGTGGGGGAGACCCAGTACTTC	CASSFIVGETQYF
TRBV9	-	-	TRBJ2-2	TGTGCCAGCAGCTACACAGTTACCGGGGAGCTGTTTTTT	CASSYTVTGELFF
TRBV10-1	-	-	TRBJ2-1	TGCGCCAGCAGTGCCCTAGTCAGCGGAAAGTACAATGAGCAGTTCTTC	CASSALVSGKYNEQFF
TRBV29-1	-	-	TRBJ2-2	TGCAGCGTTGATGGGGGGCGGAACACCGGGGAGCTGTTTTTT	CSVDGGRNTGELFF
TRBV11-2	-	once	TRBJ2-2	TGTGCCAGCAGCCTAAGGGACGAGGTGGCCGGGGAGCTGTTTTTT	CASSLRDEVAGELFF
TRBV2	-	-	TRBJ2-4	TGTGCCAGCAGGGACACCGGGTACAACATTCAGTACTTC	CASRDTGYNIQYF